This TCR beta chain was sequenced during a study of OX40 agonist ivuxolimab in advanced cancers. Looking at the study overall: Patients in the trial were receiving intravenous ivuxolimab every 2 weeks, at doses of 0.01 to 10 mg/kg.

Worth noting for this clone: Antigen: not known.

Patients were excluded for autoimmune disease history or systemic immunosuppression. Baseline was the first blood sampling point, followed by cycle 4 day 1 and cycle 7 day 1. The data were produced by immunoSEQ multiplex PCR, yet TCRdb's version contains in-frame clones alone and is incomplete. The sample has 40,000 to 50,000 clones; 65% to 90% are singletons. V was trimmed by 3 bases and J by 6 bases, leaving 7 bases between them. The CDR3 covers 11 residues. Per germline, CDR1 SGHNT and CDR2 YYREEE (reference sequence). Study-level points and caveats: Doses of 0.1 to 3.0 mg/kg were accompanied by clonal expansion of CD4+ and CD8+ blood T cells by week 6.

This sequence originates from an adult with an advanced solid tumor such as melanoma, head and neck, liver or kidney cancer. This chain connects TRBV5-4 to TRBJ2-7; no clear D. The sequences come from CD4+ or CD8+ T cells sorted from blood, collected in a trial of the OX40 agonist ivuxolimab. This chain's CDR3 is CASSSSAEQYF. In nucleotides, the CDR3 is TGTGCCAGCAGCTCATCAGCCGAGCAGTACTTC.